These 24 T cell receptor beta chains came from one sample sequenced in a study of T cell responses to AZD1222 COVID-19 vaccine. The repertoire was sequenced with immunoSEQ multiplex PCR; TCRdb's copy has only in-frame clones and lacks some. The sample lists around 120,000 clones, just under 95% seen once, with 2.5% to 3% in the top ten. The sequences come from peripheral blood, collected on day 0 of AZD1222 vaccination. The origin of the receptors is an adult in good health.

The rearrangement links TRBV10-2 to TRBJ2-2, with 8 bases identical to TRBD2. Trimming took 6 bases from V and 8 from J; bases not matched to a gene: 5. This CDR3 contains 13 residues. The V gene's germline CDR1 is WSHSY and CDR2 SAAADI. The CDR3 DNA reads TGCGCCAGCAGACTAGCGGAGGCTGGGGAGCTGTTTTTT. This encodes CASRLAEAGELFF.

This chain links TRBV30 with TRBJ1-1; possibly TRBD1 for D (5 bases). The CDR3 contains 11 residues. V lost 1 base and J 9 bases, leaving 9 bases between the germline ends. Germline CDR1 and CDR2: GTSNPN and SVGIG (reference sequence). CDR3 nucleotide sequence: TGTGCCTGGAGTGGGCCAGGGAAAGCTTTCTTT. This codes for CAWSGPGKAFF.

V gene TRBV5-1 combines with J gene TRBJ1-2, with D possibly matching TRBD1 (6 bases). The CDR3 totals 15 residues. Germline V gives CDR1 SGHRS, CDR2 YFSETQ. V was cut by 0 bases and J by 2 bases, with 11 bases left in between. This CDR3 is CASSLGAGVNYGYTF. CDR3 coding DNA: TGCGCCAGCAGCTTGGGAGCAGGGGTGAACTATGGCTACACCTTC.

The chain has TRBV24-1 and TRBJ2-3, with TRBD2 as a possible D gene (5 bases). This CDR3 spans 16 amino acids. The germline V and J ends were trimmed by 5 bases and 0 bases, with 14 bases remaining between them. Germline CDR1 and CDR2: KGHDR and SFDVKD. This CDR3 reads CATSASREISTDTQYF. For the CDR3, the DNA is TGTGCCACCAGTGCTTCGAGGGAGATTAGCACAGATACGCAGTATTTT.

This sequence joins TRBV28 and TRBJ2-7; TRBD2 aligns across 7 bases. Germline trimming cut 6 bases from V and 5 bases from J; bases unmatched to any gene: 13. Germline lookup yields CDR1 MDHEN and CDR2 SYDVKM. The CDR3 is made up of 15 amino acids. The CDR3 reads CASSSPAGLGHEQYF. In DNA form, the CDR3 reads TGTGCCAGCAGCTCCCCAGCGGGACTGGGCCACGAGCAGTACTTC. Full variable domain (rest looked up from reference TRBV28 and TRBJ2-7): DVKVTQSSRYLVKRTGEKVFLECVQDMDHENMFWYRQDPGLGLRLIYFSYDVKMKEKGDIPEGYSVSREKKERFSLILESASTNQTSMYLCASSSPAGLGHEQYFGPGTRLTVT.

The CDR3: CAISEPQQGYTEAFF. In DNA, the CDR3 is TGTGCCATCAGTGAGCCTCAACAGGGGTACACTGAAGCTTTCTTT. The chain couples TRBV10-3 to TRBJ1-1, with 7 bases matching TRBD1. The V and J ends lost 2 bases and 3 bases, in that order; junction bases with no gene match: 6. Looked up from germline, CDR1 is ENHRY and CDR2 is SYGVKD. The CDR3 has 15 residues.

The chain uses TRBV7-9 and TRBJ1-1, with unresolved D. Germline V gene data show CDR1 as SEHNR and CDR2 as FQNEAQ (reference sequence). V lost 6 bases and J lost 5, with 13 bases in between. The length of the CDR3 is 13 residues. The CDR3 loop reads CASRVRTATEAFF. The CDR3 bases are TGTGCCAGCAGGGTAAGGACTGCAACTGAAGCTTTCTTT.

The V gene is TRBV28, the J gene TRBJ1-6; D uncertain. The CDR3 is made up of 14 amino acids. V gave up 3 bases and J gave up 0 bases, with 3 bases separating them. Per germline, CDR1 MDHEN and CDR2 SYDVKM. CDR3: CASSFTSYNSPLHF. The CDR3 DNA reads TGTGCCAGCAGTTTTACCTCCTATAATTCACCCCTCCACTTT.

V is TRBV19 and J is TRBJ2-1; the D gene could be TRBD1 or TRBD2 (5 bases each). Germline assignment: CDR1 LNHDA and CDR2 SQIVND (reference sequence). There are 15 residues in the CDR3. Trimming pared 3 bases from V and 9 bases from J, leaving 18 bases between. The CDR3 nucleotides are TGTGCCAGTAGTATCGGGACCAATGGTGGTGTTGAGCAGTTCTTC. This gives the protein CASSIGTNGGVEQFF.

Comment on this clone: One junction end disagrees with the germline gene, perhaps due to a read error. The chain couples TRBV13 to TRBJ2-3; TRBD1 aligns across 9 bases. This CDR3 is 12 amino acids long. Germline loops: CDR1 PRHDT, CDR2 FYEKMQ (reference sequence). CDR3 DNA sequence: TGTGCCAGCAGCCTAGGACAGGGGTCGCAGTATTTT. Its protein product is CASSLGQGSQYF.

This clone was detected only once. The chain recombines TRBV27 with TRBJ1-1; D unclear. Trimming took off 6 bases at V and 1 base at J, with 6 bases between the two ends. In germline, CDR1 is MNHEY, CDR2 SMNVEV (reference sequence). CDR3 size: 12 residues. The CDR3 region is CASRTRNTEAFF. Written as DNA, the CDR3 is TGTGCCAGCAGGACGAGGAACACTGAAGCTTTCTTT.

The chain combines TRBV27 with TRBJ1-3; 9 positions match TRBD1. Germline values: CDR1 MNHEY, CDR2 SMNVEV (reference sequence). The CDR3 loop spans 13 amino acids. V trimming: 4 bases; J trimming: 7 bases; junction bases outside the gene matches: 2. DNA for the CDR3: TGTGCCAGCAGTTCCGACAGGGGGAACACCATATATTTT. Translating gives CASSSDRGNTIYF.

The rearrangement joins TRBV5-6 to TRBJ2-7, with 8 bases fitting TRBD1. CDR1 and CDR2 from the germline V gene are SGHDT and YYEEEE. The V segment lost 6 bases and the J segment 6 bases; nucleotides outside the gene matches: 11. This CDR3 contains 14 residues. Here the CDR3 DNA reads TGTGCCAGCACCCAGAGACAGGGGTTGGGCGAGCAGTACTTC. This encodes CASTQRQGLGEQYF.

The rearrangement joins TRBV28 to TRBJ1-5; D is unresolved. Germline CDR1 MDHEN, CDR2 SYDVKM. V was trimmed by 7 bases and J by 9 bases, leaving 19 bases between them. This CDR3 is built from 14 residues. The CDR3 loop reads CASKAPSPLRPQHF. CDR3 in DNA: TGTGCCAGCAAAGCTCCCAGCCCATTGCGGCCCCAGCATTTT.

This chain connects TRBV28 to TRBJ2-5; D not certain. This CDR3 has 14 amino acids. Trimming removed 2 bases at V and 1 base at J, with 8 bases between. CDR1 MDHEN and CDR2 SYDVKM come from the germline V gene. CDR3 amino acids: CASSLGIPQETQYF. The CDR3 DNA reads TGTGCCAGCAGTTTAGGGATTCCCCAAGAGACCCAGTACTTC.

This clone was observed a few times. CDR3 in amino acids: CASSFSSRYEQYF. The CDR3 DNA reads as TGTGCCAGCAGCTTTTCCAGCAGGTACGAGCAGTACTTC. This chain joins TRBV7-6 and TRBJ2-7; D is ambiguous. CDR1 SGHVS and CDR2 FNYEAQ come from the germline V gene. With 3 bases removed from V and 4 bases from J, the gap between germline ends came to 10 bases. The CDR3 covers 13 residues.

The chain recombines TRBV6-1 with TRBJ1-2; tentative D call: TRBD1 (6 bases). Trimming shortened V by 1 base and J by 8 bases, and 11 bases separated the two germline ends. CDR1 and CDR2 from the germline V gene are MNHNS and SASEGT. The CDR3 contains 13 residues. For the CDR3, the DNA is TGTGCCAGCAGTGAAGTCCCAGGGGTAGGCTACACCTTC. Translated, it gives CASSEVPGVGYTF.

The V gene is TRBV19, the J gene TRBJ1-2; D is perhaps TRBD1 (5 bases). The CDR3 totals 16 residues. V was cut by 3 bases and J by 7 bases, with 21 bases left in between. The V gene's germline CDR1 is LNHDA and CDR2 SQIVND (reference sequence). CDR3 coding DNA: TGTGCCAGTAGTATCCAGCCGACGGGGGAATACGGTGGCTACACCTTC. Protein product: CASSIQPTGEYGGYTF. The variable domain in full, with the rest retrieved from reference TRBV19 and TRBJ1-2, is DGGITQSPKYLFRKEGQNVTLSCEQNLNHDAMYWYRQDPGQGLRLIYYSQIVNDFQKGDIAEGYSVSREKKESFPLTVTSAQKNPTAFYLCASSIQPTGEYGGYTFGSGTRLTVV.

CDR3 bases: TGTGCCAGTAGTATCCTCACTGGGTTAGGCGGGGAGCTGTTTTTT. It yields the protein CASSILTGLGGELFF. The J gene is TRBJ2-2, the V gene TRBV19; D gene uncertain. The CDR3 spans 15 residues. V lost 3 bases and J lost 7, with 15 bases in between. The V gene's germline CDR1 is LNHDA and CDR2 SQIVND (reference sequence).

This clone was detected only once. This chain joins TRBV6-5 and TRBJ2-7, with D possibly being TRBD2 (7 bases). The CDR3 loop spans 14 amino acids. Germline V gene data show CDR1 as MNHEY and CDR2 as SVGAGI. V was clipped by 6 bases and J by 4 bases, with 16 bases between them. The chain's CDR3 is CASRPRGEGYEQYF. The CDR3, as DNA: TGTGCCAGCAGACCTAGGGGGGAGGGGTACGAGCAGTACTTC.

The chain employs TRBV3-1 (or the pseudogene TRBV3-2) and TRBJ2-7, with no clear D. CDR1 is LGHDT and CDR2 is YNNKEL in the germline V gene (reference sequence). CDR3 length: 15 residues. Trimming took 0 bases from V and 4 from J, leaving 13 bases between them. CDR3 in amino acids: CASSQEVTINYEQYF. The CDR3 DNA reads TGTGCCAGCAGCCAAGAGGTTACCATTAATTACGAGCAGTACTTC.

This chain joins TRBV5-1 and TRBJ2-2; 9 nucleotides line up with TRBD2. The CDR3 sequence is 15 residues long. The V gene's germline CDR1 is SGHRS and CDR2 YFSETQ. V shed 4 bases, J shed 6 bases, and the junction held 7 bases outside the gene matches. CDR3 sequence (DNA): TGCGCCAGCAGCGATCACCGACTAGCGGCCGGGGAGCTGTTTTTT. Encoded protein: CASSDHRLAAGELFF. Full variable domain (missing parts from reference TRBV5-1 and TRBJ2-2): KAGVTQTPRYLIKTRGQQVTLSCSPISGHRSVSWYQQTPGQGLQFLFEYFSETQRNKGNFPGRFSGRQFSNSRSEMNVSTLELGDSALYLCASSDHRLAAGELFFGEGSRLTVL.

The count of this clone is one. V and J are TRBV19 and TRBJ1-1, with 8 bases that match TRBD1. Germline CDR1 is LNHDA and CDR2 is SQIVND (reference sequence). This CDR3 has 13 residues. After removal of 8 bases from V and 5 bases from J, the junction contained 7 bases not matched to a gene. The CDR3 loop is CASGPRGRTEAFF. CDR3 sequence (DNA): TGTGCCAGTGGCCCCAGGGGGCGGACTGAAGCTTTCTTT.

The chain employs TRBV9 and TRBJ2-1; 11 nucleotides agree with TRBD1. The CDR3 length is 16 residues. In germline, CDR1 is SGDLS, CDR2 YYNGEE. V trimming: 0 bases; J trimming: 9 bases; junction bases outside the gene matches: 8. As DNA, the CDR3 is TGTGCCAGCAGCGTAGCCTGGGGACAGGGGGAAAGTGAGCAGTTCTTC. Amino acid sequence: CASSVAWGQGESEQFF.